The clone carrying this T cell receptor beta chain appeared once. Its antigen is unidentified. The sample belongs to a study of graft-versus-host responses after intestinal transplantation. Germline V gene lookup returns CDR1 LNHDA and CDR2 SQIVND (reference sequence). The length of the CDR3 is 14 residues. V dropped 5 bases and J dropped 5; count of bases not matched to a gene: 7. Overall study results and limits: The marrow of recipients harbored GvH clones, and ileum or blood showed some of them first. The highest levels of circulating GvH clones went along with early declines in HvG clones after transplant.

The method was immunoSEQ multiplex PCR; TCRdb's version includes in-frame clones alone and lacks a portion of them. There are 80,000 to 100,000 clones in the sample; 91% occur only once, and about 0.18% lies in the top ten. The sequence was collected from a human donor who was the organ donor for an intestinal transplant. The chain links TRBV19 to TRBJ1-1; 8 bases agree with TRBD1. The material was unstimulated CD4+ T cells sorted from spleen or lymph node cells, obtained before transplant. For the CDR3, the DNA is TGTGCCAGTAGTGGCAGGGGGCAGGGTACTGAAGCTTTCTTT. Translation gives CASSGRGQGTEAFF.